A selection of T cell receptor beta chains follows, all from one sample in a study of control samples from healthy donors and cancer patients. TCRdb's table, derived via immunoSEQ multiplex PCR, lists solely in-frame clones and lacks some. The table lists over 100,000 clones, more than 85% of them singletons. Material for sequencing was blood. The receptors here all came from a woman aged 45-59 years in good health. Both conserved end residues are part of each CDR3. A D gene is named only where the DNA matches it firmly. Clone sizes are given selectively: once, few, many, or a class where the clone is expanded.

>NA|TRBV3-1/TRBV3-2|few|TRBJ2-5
CASSQEAEGRKETQYF
TGTGCCAGCAGCCAAGAGGCCGAGGGAAGGAAAGAGACCCAGTACTTC
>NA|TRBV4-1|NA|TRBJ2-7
CASSELGDSYEQYF
TGCGCCAGCAGTGAACTGGGGGACTCCTACGAGCAGTACTTC
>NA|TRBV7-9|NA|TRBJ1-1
CASSSRTEVNTEAFF
TGTGCCAGCAGCTCTAGGACAGAAGTGAACACTGAAGCTTTCTTT
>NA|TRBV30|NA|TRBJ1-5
CAWGGTVGQPQHF
TGTGCCTGGGGGGGGACTGTAGGTCAGCCCCAGCATTTT
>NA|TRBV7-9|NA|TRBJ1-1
CASSLEVQGTEAFF
TGTGCCAGCAGCTTAGAGGTTCAAGGGACTGAAGCTTTCTTT
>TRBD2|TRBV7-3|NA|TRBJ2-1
CASSSTPFLAGGLGEQFF
TGTGCCAGCAGCTCCACACCTTTTCTAGCGGGGGGGCTCGGTGAGCAGTTCTTC
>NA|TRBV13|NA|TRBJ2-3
CASSFQPSTDTQYF
TGTGCCAGCAGCTTCCAGCCCAGCACAGATACGCAGTATTTT
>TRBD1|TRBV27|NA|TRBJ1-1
CASSSRQGRNTEAFF
TGTGCCAGCAGTTCCCGACAGGGGAGGAACACTGAAGCTTTCTTT
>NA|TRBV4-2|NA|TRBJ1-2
CASSQEGGNLDGYTF
TGTGCCAGCAGCCAAGAGGGGGGAAATTTAGATGGCTACACCTTC
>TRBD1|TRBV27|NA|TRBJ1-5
CASMGGMGQEGDQPQHF
TGTGCCAGCATGGGGGGAATGGGACAGGAAGGGGATCAGCCCCAGCATTTT
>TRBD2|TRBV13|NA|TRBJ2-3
CASSTRLAGYTDTQYF
TGTGCCAGCAGCACTCGACTAGCGGGGTACACAGATACGCAGTATTTT
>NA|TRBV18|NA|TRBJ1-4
CASSSGLNEKLFF
TGTGCCAGCTCATCGGGACTTAATGAAAAACTGTTTTTT
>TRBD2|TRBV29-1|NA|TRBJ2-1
CSVTGTSFSSSYNEQFF
TGCAGCGTCACGGGGACTAGCTTTTCGAGCTCCTACAATGAGCAGTTCTTC
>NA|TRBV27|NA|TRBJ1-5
CASSQKRGGHQPQHF
TGTGCCAGCAGTCAAAAAAGGGGTGGGCATCAGCCCCAGCATTTT
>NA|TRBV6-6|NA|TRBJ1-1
CASSPGRLEAFF
TGTGCCAGCAGCCCGGGTCGCTTAGAAGCTTTCTTT
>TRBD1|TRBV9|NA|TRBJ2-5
CATSTGATETQYF
TGTGCCACCTCGACAGGGGCTACGGAGACCCAGTACTTC
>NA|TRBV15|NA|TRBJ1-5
CATSRDDPGQPQHF
TGTGCCACCAGCAGAGATGACCCGGGTCAGCCCCAGCATTTT
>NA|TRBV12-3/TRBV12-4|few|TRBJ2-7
CASSATGTEQYF
TGTGCCAGCAGCGCAACAGGGACCGAGCAGTACTTC
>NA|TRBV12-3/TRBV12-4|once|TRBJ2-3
CASSLAGDTQYF
TGTGCCAGCAGTTTGGCGGGAGATACGCAGTATTTT
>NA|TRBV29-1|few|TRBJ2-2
CSVDRGLNTGELFF
TGCAGCGTTGACAGGGGACTCAACACCGGGGAGCTGTTTTTT
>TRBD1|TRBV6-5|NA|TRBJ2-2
CASDPGQGTGELFF
TGTGCCAGCGACCCGGGACAGGGGACCGGGGAGCTGTTTTTT
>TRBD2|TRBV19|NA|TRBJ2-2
CASSILLAGGTGELFF
TGTGCCAGTAGTATCCTACTAGCGGGAGGCACCGGGGAGCTGTTTTTT
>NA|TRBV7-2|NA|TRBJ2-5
CASTPGAYQETQYF
TGTGCCAGCACTCCCGGGGCGTACCAAGAGACCCAGTACTTC
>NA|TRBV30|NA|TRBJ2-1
CAWSVWVRINEQFF
TGTGCCTGGAGTGTGTGGGTGAGGATCAATGAGCAGTTCTTC
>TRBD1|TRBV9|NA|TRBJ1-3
CASSVQGGLSGNTIYF
TGTGCCAGCAGCGTACAGGGGGGCCTCTCTGGAAACACCATATATTTT